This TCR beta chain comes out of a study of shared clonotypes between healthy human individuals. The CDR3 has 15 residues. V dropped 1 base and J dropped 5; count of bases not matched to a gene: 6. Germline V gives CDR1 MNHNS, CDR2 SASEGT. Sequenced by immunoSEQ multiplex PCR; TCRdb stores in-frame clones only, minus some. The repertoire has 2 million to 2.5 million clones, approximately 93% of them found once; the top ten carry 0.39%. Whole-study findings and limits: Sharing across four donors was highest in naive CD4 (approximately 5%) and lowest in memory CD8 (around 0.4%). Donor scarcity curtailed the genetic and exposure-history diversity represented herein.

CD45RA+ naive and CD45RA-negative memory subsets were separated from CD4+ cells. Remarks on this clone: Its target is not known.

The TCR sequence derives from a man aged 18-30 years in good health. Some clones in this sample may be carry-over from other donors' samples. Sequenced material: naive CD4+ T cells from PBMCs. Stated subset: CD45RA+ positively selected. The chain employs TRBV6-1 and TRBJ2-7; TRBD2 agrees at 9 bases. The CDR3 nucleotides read TGTGCCAGCAGTGAAGGGGGCGGGAGGGGTAACGAGCAGTACTTC. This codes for CASSEGGGRGNEQYF.